Below are 5 T cell receptor beta chains sequenced from a single sample in a study of HIV-infected patients and healthy controls. Reverse transcription used 450 to 550 ng RNA and constant-region primers for alpha and beta. Separate chain-specific third strand synthesis with multiplexing indices produced the alpha and beta libraries. TCRdb independently ran MiXCR on the 5' RACE reads; one entry per CDR3 protein. The data contain approximately 10,000 distinct CDR3 sequences, 10% of them singletons. All unsorted peripheral T cells were captured because whole blood was used without fractionation. Sequenced here: blood, sampled before antiretroviral therapy. The receptors originated from an adult with HIV infection.

This clonotype was recorded at least ten times. This chain joins TRBV28 and TRBJ2-3; 9 positions agree with TRBD2. CDR3 size: 16 residues. J lost 0 bases, V lost 3 bases, and 4 bases had no gene match. Germline V gives CDR1 MDHEN, CDR2 SYDVKM. CDR3 sequence reads: CASSLVAGGSTDTQYF. Here the CDR3 DNA reads TGTGCCAGCAGTTTGGTGGCGGGGGGGAGCACAGATACGCAGTATTTT.

The rearrangement joins TRBV27 to TRBJ1-4, with D maybe TRBD1 (5 bases). Germline-derived CDR1 and CDR2 are MNHEY and SMNVEV (reference sequence). The CDR3 extends over 15 amino acids. Trimming pared 4 bases from V and 6 bases from J, leaving 15 bases between. In nucleotides, the CDR3 is TGTGCCAGCAGTTCGTACTCTAGAGGGGATGAAAAACTGTTTTTT. This gives the protein CASSSYSRGDEKLFF.

Many counts were recorded for this clonotype. The J gene is TRBJ2-1, the V gene TRBV4-1, with 9 nucleotides matching TRBD2. This CDR3 has 16 residues. CDR1 and CDR2 from the germline V gene are MGHRA and YSYEKL. V was pared by 4 bases and J by 3 bases, with 7 bases of the junction left unmatched. CDR3 in amino acids: CASSPSGTSLYNEQFF. CDR3 sequence (DNA): TGCGCCAGCAGCCCGTCCGGGACTAGCCTCTACAATGAGCAGTTCTTC.

This clonotype turned up a few times. V usage is TRBV28 and J usage is TRBJ2-5; D is tentatively TRBD1 or TRBD2 (5 bases each). The CDR3 sequence is 16 residues long. The germline CDR1 and CDR2 sequences are MDHEN and SYDVKM. V gave up 4 bases and J gave up 3 bases, with 18 bases separating them. Here the CDR3 reads CASSSLGLGEKETQYF. The CDR3 DNA sequence: TGTGCCAGCAGTTCTCTGGGCTTGGGGGAAAAAGAGACCCAGTACTTC.

This chain connects TRBV20-1 to TRBJ1-5, with D hard to call. The germline V gene has CDR1 DFQATT and CDR2 SNEGSKA (reference sequence). The CDR3 is 10 amino acids. Trimming pared 7 bases from V and 8 bases from J, leaving 9 bases between. Written as DNA, the CDR3 is TGCAGTGTCCATGGGGAGCCCCAGCATTTT. This translates into CSVHGEPQHF.